The 24 T cell receptor beta chains below come from one sample, sequenced in a study of T cell repertoires in aging, cancer and after chemotherapy. Multiplex touch-down PCR with TRB-A/B primers amplified rearranged V-D-J TRB sequences. TCRdb analysed the multiplex PCR reads with MiXCR anew, one entry per CDR3 protein. This sample has roughly 5,300 distinct CDR3 sequences, with around a quarter found just once. TCR beta rearrangements were amplified from peripheral blood genomic DNA. The source material was blood. These TCRs come from a human donor with a solid tumor.

The V and J genes are TRBV6-5 and TRBJ2-1; no definite D call. This CDR3 spans 17 amino acids. Trimming pared 1 base from V and 0 bases from J, leaving 13 bases between. The germline V gene encodes CDR1 MNHEY and CDR2 SVGAGI. CDR3 region: CASSYLPGSSSYNEQFF. CDR3 DNA sequence: TGTGCCAGCAGTTACTTACCCGGATCCAGCTCCTACAATGAGCAGTTCTTC.

This clonotype is deemed large. J is TRBJ2-2 and V is TRBV12-3 or TRBV12-4; a possible D gene is TRBD1 (6 bases). Trimming removed 5 bases from V and 0 bases from J, with 16 bases in between. The CDR3 spans 17 residues. CDR3 sequence: CASSQGQSYTNTGELFF. CDR3 in DNA: TGTGCCAGCAGTCAAGGACAGTCATATACGAACACCGGGGAGCTGTTTTTT.

About this clonotype: A much larger clone is a single base away; this may be a read error. The chain carries TRBV27 and TRBJ2-7; no clear D. The germline V gene has CDR1 MNHEY and CDR2 SMNVEV (reference sequence). This CDR3 has 14 residues. The V and J ends lost 4 bases and 3 bases respectively, with 13 bases between them. CDR3 nucleotides: TGTGCCAGCAGTTACTCGAATCCGAGCTACGAGCAGTACTTC. Translating gives CASSYSNPSYEQYF.

V gene TRBV7-9 combines with J gene TRBJ1-6; D unclear. The CDR3 runs 14 residues. Trimming removed 2 bases at V and 9 bases at J, with 11 bases between. The germline V gene has CDR1 SEHNR and CDR2 FQNEAQ (reference sequence). The CDR3 nucleotides are TGTGCCAGCAGCTTATCCTGGGAGGCTTCACCCCTCCACTTT. The encoded protein is CASSLSWEASPLHF.

This clonotype is termed medium-sized. V usage is TRBV12-3 or TRBV12-4 and J usage is TRBJ1-5; 7 bases fit TRBD1. J gave up 3 bases and V 5 bases, and 4 bases lay outside the gene matches. CDR3 length equals 14 residues. The CDR3 reads CASSGGQYNQPQHF. Here the CDR3 DNA reads TGTGCCAGCAGTGGGGGACAGTACAATCAGCCCCAGCATTTT.

The rearrangement joins TRBV5-6 to TRBJ2-7; D may be TRBD1 or TRBD2 (6 bases each). The CDR3 loop spans 16 amino acids. In germline, CDR1 is SGHDT, CDR2 YYEEEE. V lost 3 bases to trimming and J lost 3 bases, with 19 bases between them. CDR3: CASSSRGGGIIYEQYF. As DNA, the CDR3 is TGTGCCAGCAGCTCGAGAGGAGGGGGTATTATCTACGAGCAGTACTTC.

This clonotype appeared a few times. The rearrangement links TRBV5-1 to TRBJ2-3, with TRBD2 identical over 7 bases. CDR3 length equals 13 residues. J lost 1 base, V lost 7 bases, and 3 bases had no gene match. CDR1 is SGHRS and CDR2 is YFSETQ in the germline V gene. The CDR3 loop reads CASGGVGTDTQYF. The CDR3 bases are TGCGCCAGCGGGGGGGTCGGCACAGATACGCAGTATTTT. The full variable domain, in which reference TRBV5-1 and TRBJ2-3 provide the parts outside the CDR3, is KAGVTQTPRYLIKTRGQQVTLSCSPISGHRSVSWYQQTPGQGLQFLFEYFSETQRNKGNFPGRFSGRQFSNSRSEMNVSTLELGDSALYLCASGGVGTDTQYFGPGTRLTVL.

The V gene is TRBV20-1, the J gene TRBJ2-1; 12 bases are shared with TRBD2. CDR1 and CDR2 (germline): DFQATT, SNEGSKA (reference sequence). V was clipped by 0 bases and J by 1 base; unmatched bases: 10. This CDR3 is 19 amino acids long. CDR3 coding DNA: TGCAGTGCTAGAGATCTTAGGACTAGCGGGATTCGATCCTACAATGAGCAGTTCTTC. It is translated as CSARDLRTSGIRSYNEQFF.

V and J are TRBV20-1 and TRBJ2-1, with D perhaps TRBD1 (7 bases). Germline-derived CDR1 and CDR2 are DFQATT and SNEGSKA (reference sequence). CDR3 size: 16 residues. V shed 3 bases and J shed 6 bases, with 21 bases lying between them. In DNA, the CDR3 is TGCAGTGCTAGCTGGAGGGGGCTTTGGGGTGGCAATGAGCAGTTCTTC. As protein: CSASWRGLWGGNEQFF.

This clonotype qualifies as medium-sized (0.01 to 0.1%). The V gene is TRBV24-1, the J gene TRBJ2-1; the D is unclear. Germline CDR1 is KGHDR and CDR2 is SFDVKD. Trimming pared 0 bases from V and 0 bases from J, leaving 8 bases between. The length of the CDR3 is 16 residues. The CDR3 protein is CATSDLGQSSYNEQFF. The CDR3 nucleotides are TGTGCCACCAGTGATTTGGGCCAAAGCTCCTACAATGAGCAGTTCTTC.

This rearrangement joins TRBV6-5 to TRBJ2-7, with D perhaps TRBD1 or TRBD2 (6 bases each). The germline V gene has CDR1 MNHEY and CDR2 SVGAGI. V lost 7 bases and J 5 bases, leaving 24 bases between the germline ends. The CDR3 length is 16 residues. In DNA, the CDR3 is TGTGCCAGCAATTCAGGGCTGGGGGGCGCTTGGAACGAGCAGTACTTC. Translating gives CASNSGLGGAWNEQYF.

This clonotype was counted a few times. The chain is built from TRBV7-2 and TRBJ2-2, with TRBD2 as a possible D gene (5 bases). Trimming removed 5 bases at V and 5 bases at J, with 24 bases between. CDR3 length: 18 amino acids. Germline V gene lookup returns CDR1 SGHTA and CDR2 FQGNSA. CDR3 coding DNA: TGTGCCAGCAGCCCGTCGTTCACTAGAGTTCGTGGAACCGGGGAGCTGTTTTTT. Residues: CASSPSFTRVRGTGELFF.

This clonotype is medium-sized within its sample. The rearrangement joins TRBV29-1 to TRBJ2-3; D remains unclear. This CDR3 contains 15 residues. V was shortened by 7 bases and J by 0 bases, with 17 bases between the two germline ends. Germline V gene data show CDR1 as SQVTM and CDR2 as ANQGSEA. Written as DNA, the CDR3 is TGCAGCGGTGTAACAGCGACTTCTAGCACAGATACGCAGTATTTT. Translation gives CSGVTATSSTDTQYF.

This clonotype is medium-sized within its sample. The gene calls are TRBV19 and TRBJ2-3, with 9 bases lining up with TRBD2. The V gene's germline CDR1 is LNHDA and CDR2 SQIVND (reference sequence). Unmatched junction bases numbered 4, after V lost 3 bases and J lost 0 bases. The CDR3 has 16 residues. Written as DNA, the CDR3 is TGTGCCAGTAGTATTCTAGCGGGAACTAGCACAGATACGCAGTATTTT. Translated, it gives CASSILAGTSTDTQYF.

By proportion, this clonotype is medium-sized (0.01 to 0.1%). CDR3 in amino acids: CASSPLTLARVNEQFF. The CDR3 nucleotides are TGTGCCAGCTCACCACTGACGCTAGCTCGGGTTAATGAGCAGTTCTTC. This rearrangement joins TRBV18 to TRBJ2-1; TRBD2 might be the D (5 bases). Germline CDR1 KGHSH, CDR2 LQKENI. The ends were cut back, 1 base at V and 7 bases at J, with 17 bases in the middle. This CDR3 spans 16 amino acids.

This clonotype was seen a few times. The gene calls are TRBV5-6 and TRBJ1-4; weak D call: TRBD1 (5 bases). This CDR3 contains 17 residues. With 3 bases removed from V and 8 bases from J, the gap between germline ends came to 23 bases. Germline V lookup: CDR1 SGHDT, CDR2 YYEEEE. CDR3 DNA: TGTGCCAGCAGCTCCAACAGGCCCCAAAGCCACCGCGAAAAACTGTTTTTT. Amino acid sequence: CASSSNRPQSHREKLFF.

The chain couples TRBV7-6 to TRBJ1-1; D remains unclear. V lost 4 bases and J lost 1, with 13 bases in between. The germline CDR1 and CDR2 sequences are SGHVS and FNYEAQ. This CDR3 spans 15 amino acids. The CDR3 is CASSSSRSENTEAFF. DNA for the CDR3: TGTGCCAGCAGCTCCTCCCGGTCGGAGAACACTGAAGCTTTCTTT.

This clonotype is medium-sized by share. The gene calls are TRBV29-1 and TRBJ2-3; 8 positions agree with TRBD1. The V gene end was trimmed by 8 bases and the J gene end by 1 base; junction bases not matched to a gene: 8. Germline V CDR1 and CDR2: SQVTM, ANQGSEA. The length of the CDR3 is 14 residues. The CDR3 DNA sequence: TGCAGCAGTTCGGGACAGGCCGGCACAGATACGCAGTATTTT. Residues: CSSSGQAGTDTQYF.

The CDR3: CASSLTSRDSGEQYF. The CDR3 DNA reads TGTGCCAGCAGCTTGACGTCCCGGGACAGTGGCGAGCAGTACTTC. The chain couples TRBV13 to TRBJ2-7; 7 bases line up with TRBD1. CDR3 size: 15 residues. J was trimmed by 6 bases and V by 3 bases; bases with no gene match: 11. Per the germline V gene, CDR1 is PRHDT and CDR2 is FYEKMQ (reference sequence).

This clonotype is termed medium-sized. The chain carries TRBV6-2 or TRBV6-3 and TRBJ2-2, with TRBD1 matching 7 bases. The CDR3 is 14 residues long. Trimming removed 8 bases from V and 7 bases from J; junction bases left unmatched: 10. In germline, CDR1 is MNHEY, CDR2 SVGEGT. The CDR3 reads CASVDRPLVGELFF. DNA for the CDR3: TGTGCCAGCGTGGACAGGCCTTTGGTCGGGGAGCTGTTTTTT.

A remark on this clonotype: A much larger clone differs from this one at a single base, so this may be a read error. V usage is TRBV6-1 and J usage is TRBJ2-7; no clear D gene. Trimming removed 6 bases from V and 2 bases from J, with 23 bases in between. CDR3 length: 17 amino acids. The germline V gene has CDR1 MNHNS and CDR2 SASEGT. The DNA of the CDR3 is TGTGCCAGCAGCGGCCGTTCCCCCCGGTTGGGTGCCTACGAGCAGTACTTC. It translates to CASSGRSPRLGAYEQYF.

Concerning this clonotype: A read error may explain this, as a much larger clone is one base away. The chain has TRBV6-2 or TRBV6-3 and TRBJ2-7; 8 bases map to TRBD1. The CDR3 runs 17 residues. CDR1 is MNHEY, CDR2 SVGEGT, per germline. In DNA form, the CDR3 reads TGTGCCAGCAGCCGACAGGGGCCCCCGCTAGGCCTCTACGAGCAGTGCTTC. It specifies CASSRQGPPLGLYEQCF.

The V gene is TRBV4-2, the J gene TRBJ2-1; D tentatively reads TRBD1 or TRBD2 (6 bases each). This CDR3 is 14 amino acids long. V was trimmed by 4 bases and J by 7 bases, leaving 14 bases between them. Germline CDR1 reads LGHNA; CDR2 reads YNFKEQ. CDR3: CASSPLWGANEQFF. The CDR3 nucleotides are TGTGCCAGCAGCCCCCTTTGGGGGGCGAATGAGCAGTTCTTC.

This clonotype has a handful of counts. J is TRBJ2-1 and V is TRBV14; TRBD2 agrees at 14 bases. The CDR3 runs to 13 residues. Germline assignment: CDR1 SGHDN and CDR2 FVKESK. The trim removed 6 bases at V and 10 bases at J, leaving 2 bases unmatched. The CDR3, as DNA: TGTGCCAGCAGAGGACTAGCGGGAGGAGAGCAGTTCTTC. Protein product: CASRGLAGGEQFF.